These T cell receptor beta chains were read from a single sample in a study of cytomegalovirus exposure and HLA in healthy donors. The protocol was immunoSEQ multiplex PCR, while the TCRdb copy is restricted to in-frame clones and leaves out a portion. Altogether fewer than 200,000 clones are present, roughly 79% being singletons, with the ten largest covering about 1.3%. Sequenced input: PBMCs. Receptors originate from a man aged 30-40 years in good health and CMV-seronegative. Both conserved end residues are part of each CDR3. The D gene is left open where the match is weak. Clone size is stated in some rows and not others, as once, few, many or a class when expanded.

D	V	size	J	DNA	CDR3
TRBD2	TRBV7-9	NA	TRBJ2-3	TGTGCCAGCAGCCACCGCTACGGGAGGGCGACAGATACGCAGTATTTT	CASSHRYGRATDTQYF
TRBD2	TRBV29-1	NA	TRBJ2-7	TGCAGCGTGGCCGGGGAGGGAAGCTACGAGCAGTACTTC	CSVAGEGSYEQYF
TRBD1	TRBV11-2	NA	TRBJ1-1	TGTGCCAGCAGCACGTCGCGCAGGGGGCGGCGGGAGAACACTGAAGCTTTCTTT	CASSTSRRGRRENTEAFF
NA	TRBV19	NA	TRBJ1-3	TGTGCCAGTAGTACGGTTACAGGGATGGTAAACACCATATATTTT	CASSTVTGMVNTIYF
NA	TRBV7-3	NA	TRBJ2-3	TGTGCCAGCAGCTTAATGGCTAGCGGCACAGATACGCAGTATTTT	CASSLMASGTDTQYF
TRBD1	TRBV18	once	TRBJ1-5	TGTGCCAGCTCGCCGGGACAGCGCAATCAGCCCCAGCATTTT	CASSPGQRNQPQHF
NA	TRBV4-1	NA	TRBJ2-3	TGCGCCAGCAGCCCGCAGGGGCTACTTAGCACAGATACGCAGTATTTT	CASSPQGLLSTDTQYF
TRBD1	TRBV6-5	NA	TRBJ2-7	TGTGCCAGCAGTCAAGGGACAGGCTTAAGCTACGAGCAGTACTTC	CASSQGTGLSYEQYF
NA	TRBV25-1	few	TRBJ1-2	TGTGCCAGTCTTGGAGATAGCAACTATGGCTACACCTTC	CASLGDSNYGYTF
TRBD1	TRBV6-1	NA	TRBJ2-7	TGTGCCAGCAGTGAGACAGGGGGCGCCTTGGGCCAATACGAGCAGTACTTC	CASSETGGALGQYEQYF
TRBD1	TRBV19	NA	TRBJ2-1	TGTGCCAGTAGTAGGGGACAGGGGGTCAATGAGCAGTTCTTC	CASSRGQGVNEQFF
NA	TRBV7-9	NA	TRBJ2-1	TGTGCCAGCAGCTTAGTAGGACAGTGGCAGTTCTTC	CASSLVGQWQFF
NA	TRBV19	NA	TRBJ1-2	TGTGCCAGTATCCCTGCCCAGGGGAATGGCTACACCTTC	CASIPAQGNGYTF
NA	TRBV28	few	TRBJ1-3	TGTGCCAGCAGCCAGCCAGGGTACTCTGGAAACACCATATATTTT	CASSQPGYSGNTIYF
NA	TRBV18	once	TRBJ1-1	TGTGCCAGCTCACGCGGGGAGCAGAACACTGAAGCTTTCTTT	CASSRGEQNTEAFF
NA	TRBV6-5	NA	TRBJ2-2	TGTGCCAGCAGTTTTAGGAGAATCGCGAACACCGGGGAGCTGTTTTTT	CASSFRRIANTGELFF
NA	TRBV19	NA	TRBJ2-2	TGTGCCAGTAGTATCCCCTCCACAAACACCGGGGAGCTGTTTTTT	CASSIPSTNTGELFF
TRBD2	TRBV5-4	few	TRBJ2-1	TGTGCCAGCAATAGTGGTGGCGGGGGCTCCTACAATGAGCAGTTCTTC	CASNSGGGGSYNEQFF
TRBD2	TRBV2	NA	TRBJ2-7	TGTGCCAGCAGTGAAAGGGCTAGCGGGCCCCTCGAGCAGTACTTC	CASSERASGPLEQYF
NA	TRBV13	NA	TRBJ2-7	TGTGCCAGCAGCTTAGGGGACAGCCCAACCTACGAGCAGTACTTC	CASSLGDSPTYEQYF
TRBD2	TRBV7-8	few	TRBJ2-2	TGTGCCAGCAGCTTAGTTTTGGGACTAGAGGCCACCGGGGAGCTGTTTTTT	CASSLVLGLEATGELFF
TRBD1	TRBV5-5	NA	TRBJ1-3	TGTGCCAGCAGCCCAGGGGGAGTTGGAAACACCATATATTTT	CASSPGGVGNTIYF